This is a list of T cell receptor beta chains from one sample in a study of T cell responses to AZD1222 COVID-19 vaccine. Using immunoSEQ multiplex PCR, the repertoire was profiled, and TCRdb retains in-frame clones only, with some absent. The table records over 70,000 clones, about 80% of them present only once. The material sequenced was peripheral blood, taken 28 days after the second dose of the MenACWY control vaccine. The origin of the receptors is an adult who received the MenACWY meningococcal vaccine as a control. Both conserved end residues are part of each CDR3. The order of the fields is CDR3 protein, V gene, clone size. Size is stated for part of the rows, as once, few or many counts, or as a class when the clone is expanded.

CDR3aa: CASSVGPPYNEQFF
v_gene: TRBV9
abundance: -

CDR3aa: CASSPPQGFHTEAFF
v_gene: TRBV18
abundance: -

CDR3aa: CASSLEANTGELFF
v_gene: TRBV5-1
abundance: -

CDR3aa: CASSRSIYNSPLHF
v_gene: TRBV28
abundance: -

CDR3aa: CASSIDTGTGMNYGYTF
v_gene: TRBV19
abundance: -

CDR3aa: CASSLLRGRNQPQHF
v_gene: TRBV28
abundance: once

CDR3aa: CASSQDLVAGEETQYF
v_gene: TRBV4-3
abundance: -

CDR3aa: CASSSSTYGATNEKLFF
v_gene: TRBV5-6
abundance: -

CDR3aa: CASNRGGTDTQYF
v_gene: TRBV6-5
abundance: -

CDR3aa: CASSSGLGQGGANVLTF
v_gene: TRBV7-6
abundance: -

CDR3aa: CASSPGLRGSGEQYF
v_gene: TRBV5-4
abundance: medium-sized